Listed below are T cell receptor beta chains from one sample, sequenced in a study of OX40 agonist ivuxolimab in advanced cancers. Sequencing used immunoSEQ multiplex PCR; TCRdb keeps in-frame clones, though not all of them. In the table there are some 70,000 clones, roughly 84% of which are singletons. Sequenced here: CD4+ or CD8+ T cells sorted from blood, sampled in a trial of the OX40 agonist ivuxolimab. The receptors originated from an adult with an advanced solid tumor such as melanoma, head and neck, liver or kidney cancer. Both conserved end residues are part of each CDR3. The order of the fields is clone size, D gene, V gene, J gene, CDR3 DNA, CDR3 protein. The D gene is left open where the match is weak. Clone sizes are given selectively: once, few, many, or a class where the clone is expanded.

>.|.|TRBV19|TRBJ2-6
TGTGCCAGTAGTATAGCTGGGCAGGCCCGGACTGGGGCCAACGTCCTGACTTTC
CASSIAGQARTGANVLTF
>.|TRBD1|TRBV4-1|TRBJ1-4
TGCGCCAGCAGCTCGACAGGGAAAGAAAAACTGTTTTTT
CASSSTGKEKLFF
>.|.|TRBV5-8|TRBJ2-5
TGTGCCAGCAGCTTAGGCGGGGCCCAAGAGACCCAGTACTTC
CASSLGGAQETQYF
>.|.|TRBV25-1|TRBJ1-1
TGTGCCAGCAGTGAATGGGTGGGGGACACTGAAGCTTTCTTT
CASSEWVGDTEAFF
>once|.|TRBV10-3|TRBJ1-5
TGTGCCATCAGTGAAGAGGTGAATCAGCCCCAGCATTTT
CAISEEVNQPQHF
>.|.|TRBV7-9|TRBJ2-5
TGTGCCAGCAGCCCGAGGACAGTAGTCCAAGAGACCCAGTACTTC
CASSPRTVVQETQYF
>.|TRBD2|TRBV5-6|TRBJ2-1
TGTGCCAGCAGCTTCGGGGGACTAGCGAACAATGAGCAGTTCTTC
CASSFGGLANNEQFF
>.|.|TRBV4-1|TRBJ1-4
TGCGCCAGCAGCCAAGATTCCCAGGCCACAACTAATGAAAAACTGTTTTTT
CASSQDSQATTNEKLFF
>.|.|TRBV29-1|TRBJ1-1
TGCAGCGTTCCGGGGACACTCCTTTACATGAACACTGAAGCTTTCTTT
CSVPGTLLYMNTEAFF
>.|.|TRBV29-1|TRBJ1-1
TGCAGCGGGAACAGGGTCCGGCACACTGAAGCTTTCTTT
CSGNRVRHTEAFF
>few|.|TRBV18|TRBJ1-1
TGTGCCAGCCTACGGGGGACAACGAACACTGAAGCTTTCTTT
CASLRGTTNTEAFF
>.|.|TRBV5-1|TRBJ1-4
TGCGCCAGCAGCTTGGGGATTGGGCAGGGCGCTGAAAAACTGTTTTTT
CASSLGIGQGAEKLFF
>.|.|TRBV11-2|TRBJ2-3
TGTGCCAGCAGCTTAAGGTTGAGCACAGATACGCAGTATTTT
CASSLRLSTDTQYF
>.|TRBD1|TRBV10-3|TRBJ1-1
TGTGCCATCAGGACAGGGGTGAACACTGAAGCTTTCTTT
CAIRTGVNTEAFF
>.|TRBD1|TRBV19|TRBJ2-7
TGTGCCAGTAGAGATCCGGGACAGGGCTCCTACGAGCAGTACTTC
CASRDPGQGSYEQYF
>.|.|TRBV7-2|TRBJ2-3
TGTGCCAGCAGCTTGGGCGGGGGCAGGGATACGCAGTATTTT
CASSLGGGRDTQYF
>.|.|TRBV2|TRBJ1-5
TGTGCCAGCGGTGTTGAGAATCAGCCCCAGCATTTT
CASGVENQPQHF
>.|.|TRBV10-3|TRBJ1-6
TGTGCCATCAGGTCAGGGGCCAGCTCCTATAATTCACCCCTCCACTTT
CAIRSGASSYNSPLHF
>.|TRBD1|TRBV7-7|TRBJ2-2
TGTGCCAGCAGCTCGGGGACAGGTGGCACCGGGGAGCTGTTTTTT
CASSSGTGGTGELFF
>.|TRBD2|TRBV7-8|TRBJ2-1
TGTGCCAGCACCCCGGAGACTAGCGGGGCTGCAGGCTACAATGAGCAGTTCTTC
CASTPETSGAAGYNEQFF
>.|TRBD2|TRBV19|TRBJ2-3
TGTGCCAGTAGGGTCGGGGGGGCCAGGGATACGCAGTATTTT
CASRVGGARDTQYF
>.|.|TRBV6-1|TRBJ1-5
TGTGCCAGCAGTTCCGGGGGCGCAGGCAATCAGCCCCAGCATTTT
CASSSGGAGNQPQHF
>.|.|TRBV7-8|TRBJ1-6
TGTGCCAGCAGCTTGGAAGGACGCCAAGAACCCCTTGACTTT
CASSLEGRQEPLDF
>few|.|TRBV15|TRBJ2-7
TGTGCCACCAGCAGACTCCGGGACCCCCTCAGCGAGCAGTACTTC
CATSRLRDPLSEQYF
>.|TRBD1|TRBV7-2|TRBJ1-3
TGTGCCAGCAGCTTACAGGGGGCGAAGGGGAACACCATATATTTT
CASSLQGAKGNTIYF
>.|TRBD1|TRBV7-2|TRBJ2-7
TGTGCCAGCAGCAAAACTCGGACAGGTAGCTCCTACGAGCAGTACTTC
CASSKTRTGSSYEQYF
>.|TRBD1|TRBV7-2|TRBJ2-3
TGTGCCAGCAGCTTCCAGGGGGTGGGGGATACGCAGTATTTT
CASSFQGVGDTQYF
>.|TRBD1|TRBV7-9|TRBJ1-2
TGTGCCAGCAGCTACGCCGGACAGGGGGGCTACACCTTC
CASSYAGQGGYTF
>.|.|TRBV5-1|TRBJ2-3
TGCGCCAGCAGCCCGGGGATGATTATCACAGATACGCAGTATTTT
CASSPGMIITDTQYF
>.|TRBD1|TRBV6-5|TRBJ2-7
TGTGCCAGCAGCTCGGACAGGGCTTACGAGCAGTACTTC
CASSSDRAYEQYF
>once|.|TRBV6-6|TRBJ1-1
TGTGCCAGCAGTTACAGGGACGGCACTGAAGCTTTCTTT
CASSYRDGTEAFF
>.|.|TRBV21-1|TRBJ2-7
TGTGCCAGCAGCAAAGAGCAAGGTCCCGACGACGAGCAGTACTTC
CASSKEQGPDDEQYF
>.|.|TRBV9|TRBJ1-2
TGTGCCAGCAGCGCGACAGGAAAGGATGGCTACACCTTC
CASSATGKDGYTF
>.|.|TRBV5-4|TRBJ2-4
TGTGCCAGCAGCTCTCCCCAAAAAAACATTCAGTACTTC
CASSSPQKNIQYF
>.|.|TRBV5-1|TRBJ1-1
TGCGCCAGCAGCCGGAGGGGGGTGACAGACACTGAAGCTTTCTTT
CASSRRGVTDTEAFF
>.|.|TRBV7-9|TRBJ1-4
TGTGCCAGCAGCTCCTCGGGTGCAACTAATGAAAAACTGTTTTTT
CASSSSGATNEKLFF
>.|TRBD1|TRBV6-5|TRBJ2-7
TGTGCCAGCAGCCTAGGTCGGACAGGGGGCTACGAGCAGTACTTC
CASSLGRTGGYEQYF
>.|TRBD1|TRBV25-1|TRBJ2-3
TGTGCCAGCAGACGGACAGGGGGCAGTGGAGATACGCAGTATTTT
CASRRTGGSGDTQYF
>.|TRBD1|TRBV6-1|TRBJ1-4
TGTGCCAGCAAAGGACAGGGTGCAACTAATGAAAAACTGTTTTTT
CASKGQGATNEKLFF
>.|TRBD2|TRBV29-1|TRBJ2-1
TGCAGCGCACTAGCGACCTACAATGAGCAGTTCTTC
CSALATYNEQFF
>.|.|TRBV6-1|TRBJ2-4
TGTGCCAGCAGTGAAAGATGGGGTCCCAAAAACATTCAGTACTTC
CASSERWGPKNIQYF
>.|TRBD1|TRBV6-5|TRBJ1-3
TGTGCCAGCAGTCGGACAGGCCCTGGAAACACCATATATTTT
CASSRTGPGNTIYF
>.|.|TRBV5-1|TRBJ1-2
TGCGCCAGCAGCTTGGCCGAATGGGGCGGCTACACCTTC
CASSLAEWGGYTF
>.|.|TRBV18|TRBJ1-4
TGTGCCAGCTCACCAAGGTCCGGGACCGGCGGTGAAAAACTGTTTTTT
CASSPRSGTGGEKLFF
>.|.|TRBV19|TRBJ2-3
TGTGCCAGTAGTATTCAAGGGTTCCCTAGCACAGATACGCAGTATTTT
CASSIQGFPSTDTQYF
>.|.|TRBV2|TRBJ1-5
TGTGCCAGCAGTGAAGGGGCGACGGCTATTCAGCCCCAGCATTTT
CASSEGATAIQPQHF